This is a list of T cell receptor beta chains from one sample in a study of T-cell reconstitution after alpha-beta-depleted transplantation in children. In TCRdb, the PCR reads were re-called with MiXCR into one record per CDR3 protein. This table holds roughly 220,000 distinct CDR3 sequences, 8.4% found once. This specimen consisted of PBMCs, mostly from graft donor cells, obtained 360 days after TCRalphabeta/CD19-depleted stem cell transplant. Receptors were obtained from a male patient aged 2 to 10 who had a stem cell transplant for acute myeloid leukemia, so the T cells may come from the graft donor. The CDR3 runs from the conserved cysteine through the conserved F or W. Fields, in order: J gene, D gene, clone size, V gene, CDR3 DNA, CDR3 protein. A D gene is named only where the DNA matches it firmly. Size tells how often a clone was seen (once, few, many) or the class of an expanded clone, and some rows leave it out.

TRBJ2-2	.	.	TRBV7-3	TGTGCCAGCAGCTCCGAACACACCGGGGAGCTGTTTTTT	CASSSEHTGELFF
TRBJ1-5	.	few	TRBV19	TGTGCCAGTAGTATAGATTTCGATCAGCCCCAGCATTTT	CASSIDFDQPQHF
TRBJ1-1	TRBD1	few	TRBV19	TGTGCCAGTAGTTCCCGGACAGGGATGAACACTGAAGCTTTCTTT	CASSSRTGMNTEAFF
TRBJ2-7	.	many	TRBV7-9	TGTGCCAGCAGCCAAGTGGGGGACGCTAGCTACGAGCAGTACTTC	CASSQVGDASYEQYF
TRBJ1-2	.	.	TRBV12-3/TRBV12-4	TGTGCCAGCAGCCCCGACAGGATCTATGGCTACACCTTC	CASSPDRIYGYTF
TRBJ2-1	.	many	TRBV20-1	TGCAGTTGGTGGGCTAGCGACTCCTACAATGAGCAGTTCTTC	CSWWASDSYNEQFF
TRBJ2-1	TRBD2	many	TRBV10-3	TGTGCCATCCTAGCGGTCAATGAGCAGTTCTTC	CAILAVNEQFF
TRBJ1-1	TRBD1	.	TRBV18	TGTGCCAGCTCACTTGCGACAGGGGGTGGAAACACTGAAGCTTTCTTT	CASSLATGGGNTEAFF
TRBJ2-7	.	many	TRBV15	TGTGCCACCAGCAGAGAAGGGCAAACCTACGAGCAGTACTTC	CATSREGQTYEQYF
TRBJ2-6	.	many	TRBV5-1	TGCGCCAGCAGCTTGCGGTCCCACTCTACTGGGGCCAACGTCCTGACTTTC	CASSLRSHSTGANVLTF
TRBJ2-5	TRBD2	many	TRBV12-3/TRBV12-4	TGTGCCAGCAGTTTAGGCGGGACTAGCGGATTCCAAGAGACCCAGTACTTC	CASSLGGTSGFQETQYF
TRBJ2-5	TRBD1	.	TRBV11-2	TGTGCCAGCAGCTTATTGATGGGACAGCGCCAAAAGACCCAGTACTTC	CASSLLMGQRQKTQYF
TRBJ1-2	TRBD1	.	TRBV5-1	TGCGCCAGCAGCTTGTTACGGACAGGGATCTATGGCTACACCTTC	CASSLLRTGIYGYTF
TRBJ1-2	TRBD1	.	TRBV20-1	TGCAGTGCTAGAGATCTTCGGACAGGCCCCTCGGGTGGCTACACCTTC	CSARDLRTGPSGGYTF
TRBJ2-5	TRBD1	.	TRBV19	TGTGCCAGTAGTACTAAAACAGGGGAAGAGACCCAGTACTTC	CASSTKTGEETQYF
TRBJ1-2	TRBD1	many	TRBV6-5	TGTGCCAGCAGTTACTCGGGACAGGGGTATGGCTACACCTTC	CASSYSGQGYGYTF
TRBJ1-5	.	.	TRBV27	TGTGCCAGCAGCCGGTGGAGGTATCAGCCCCAGCATTTT	CASSRWRYQPQHF
TRBJ2-5	.	many	TRBV5-5	TGTGCCAGCAGCTTGGTGGGTAGCCAAGAGACCCAGTACTTC	CASSLVGSQETQYF
TRBJ2-1	TRBD2	.	TRBV3-1	TGTGCCAGCAGACCCCGGGTAGCGGGGGGTCTCTCCTACAATGAGCAGTTCTTC	CASRPRVAGGLSYNEQFF
TRBJ2-7	TRBD1	few	TRBV7-9	TGTGCCAGCAGCATCGGACAGGACAGGGGTCGCGAGCAGTACTTC	CASSIGQDRGREQYF
TRBJ2-5	.	few	TRBV28	TGTGCCAGCAGTCCTGGGGTTCTGGAGACCCAGTACTTC	CASSPGVLETQYF
TRBJ1-2	.	many	TRBV12-3/TRBV12-4	TGTGCCAGCAGTTCCCGCAGGGGAGACTATGGCTACACCTTC	CASSSRRGDYGYTF
TRBJ2-2	TRBD2	many	TRBV20-1	TGCAGTGCTAGCGGGAGGGTCCCCGGGGAGCTGTTTTTT	CSASGRVPGELFF
TRBJ2-3	TRBD2	many	TRBV4-3	TGCGCCAGCAGCCAAAGTAGCGGGAGGGCCCTCCCAGATACGCAGTATTTT	CASSQSSGRALPDTQYF